Sequencing of this T cell receptor (beta chain) was carried out in a study of tumor-infiltrating lymphocytes in primary liver carcinoma. The CDR3 totals 13 residues. They got blood RNA out of unsorted whole blood and also pulled out germline DNA. On this clonotype: Compared with germline, one end of the junction differs, possibly owing to a read error.

Starting material of around 490 ng total RNA yielded TCR beta cDNA via a constant-region primer. Slightly modified ARM-PCR, run as three nested multiplex PCR rounds, produced the TCR beta libraries. Use of TRBV1-TRBV30 forward primers with a C-beta reverse primer characterized the first two PCR rounds, which lasted around 11 cycles each. Each CDR3 protein is one row after TCRdb ran MiXCR on the multiplex PCR reads. The table records approximately 340,000 distinct CDR3 sequences, less than 75% of them present only once. The TCR originated in a middle-aged man with primary liver carcinoma and hepatitis B virus infection. Sequenced material: peripheral blood. The chain has TRBV12-3 or TRBV12-4 and TRBJ1-2, with D possibly matching TRBD1 (5 bases). CDR3 sequence: CAGSRGTADGYTF. The CDR3 coding sequence is TGTGCCGGCAGTCGGGGGACTGCTGATGGCTACACCTTC.